Listed here are 22 T cell receptor beta chains from one sample, sequenced in a study of cytomegalovirus exposure and HLA in healthy donors. Vbeta (60) and Jbeta (13) primers were used in the PCR. Generated by immunoSEQ multiplex PCR, the TCRdb table keeps only in-frame clones and is missing some. The sample shows over 150,000 clones, around 85% of them seen only once. The sample consisted of PBMCs. The receptor set was obtained from a woman aged 30 to 39 in good health and CMV-seronegative.

The chain employs TRBV13 and TRBJ1-1; D remains ambiguous. Deletions cut 4 bases from V and 7 bases from J, with 10 bases between. The CDR3 is 12 amino acids. Looked up from germline, CDR1 is PRHDT and CDR2 is FYEKMQ (reference sequence). CDR3 sequence: CASSSSGNEAFF. CDR3 nucleotides: TGTGCCAGCAGCTCATCAGGCAATGAAGCTTTCTTT.

This clone has a handful of counts. The chain recombines TRBV5-1 with TRBJ1-5, with 10 bases fitting TRBD1. This CDR3 contains 15 residues. V lost 4 bases and J lost 7; bases outside the gene matches: 8. Looked up from germline, CDR1 is SGHRS and CDR2 is YFSETQ. The DNA for the CDR3 is TGCGCCAGCAGCCTGACAGGGGGCTTCCAGCAGCCCCAGCATTTT. Amino acids: CASSLTGGFQQPQHF. The full variable domain, rest sourced from reference TRBV5-1 and TRBJ1-5, is KAGVTQTPRYLIKTRGQQVTLSCSPISGHRSVSWYQQTPGQGLQFLFEYFSETQRNKGNFPGRFSGRQFSNSRSEMNVSTLELGDSALYLCASSLTGGFQQPQHFGDGTRLSIL.

The gene calls are TRBV6-1 and TRBJ2-1; TRBD2 agrees at 10 bases. The CDR3 spans 14 residues. Germline V gene sequence: CDR1 MNHNS, CDR2 SASEGT. V shed 5 bases and J 6 bases; nucleotides not matched to a gene: 4. The CDR3 is CASSRPSGGNEQFF. The CDR3 coding sequence is TGTGCCAGCAGTCGCCCTAGCGGGGGCAATGAGCAGTTCTTC.

The chain combines TRBV18 with TRBJ2-6, with 7 bases matching TRBD1. With V trimmed by 2 bases and J by 1 base, 2 bases remained unmatched. The germline CDR1 and CDR2 sequences are KGHSH and LQKENI. CDR3 size: 16 residues. CDR3: CASSPLGQSGANVLTF. DNA of the CDR3: TGTGCCAGCTCACCATTGGGACAGTCTGGGGCCAACGTCCTGACTTTC.

The gene calls are TRBV25-1 and TRBJ1-6, with D possibly TRBD1 on 6 matching bases. The CDR3 spans 15 residues. Germline lookup yields CDR1 MGHDK and CDR2 SYGVNS. The ends were cut back, 2 bases at V and 7 bases at J, with 12 bases in the middle. For the CDR3, the DNA is TGTGCCAGCAGTGAAGTCTTGGGGGCAAATTCACCCCTCCACTTT. Translated: CASSEVLGANSPLHF.

This rearrangement joins TRBV4-1 to TRBJ2-1; perhaps TRBD1 as D (5 bases). This CDR3 comprises 14 residues. Trimming took off 4 bases at V and 9 bases at J, with 16 bases between the two ends. Germline assignment: CDR1 MGHRA and CDR2 YSYEKL. Here the CDR3 reads CASSRAGLGGEQFF. Here the CDR3 DNA reads TGCGCCAGCAGCCGCGCAGGGCTAGGTGGTGAGCAGTTCTTC.

The rearrangement joins TRBV12-5 to TRBJ1-1; tentative D call: TRBD1 (5 bases). Trimming pared 0 bases from V and 7 bases from J, leaving 15 bases between. The CDR3 extends over 15 amino acids. Germline-derived CDR1 and CDR2 are LGHNT and FRNRAP. The CDR3 DNA follows: TGTGCTAGTGGTTTGGTAATCGGGGACGGGGGTGAAGCTTTCTTT. Amino acid sequence: CASGLVIGDGGEAFF.

This chain links TRBV6-6 with TRBJ2-1; possibly TRBD1 for D (5 bases). The CDR3 covers 14 residues. CDR1 MNHNY and CDR2 SVGAGI come from the germline V gene (reference sequence). V lost 6 bases, J lost 7 bases, and 16 bases lay in between. The CDR3 DNA is TGTGCCAGCAGAGGCCCTACAGGAAGGAATGAGCAGTTCTTC. Protein sequence: CASRGPTGRNEQFF.

The chain couples TRBV27 to TRBJ2-1, with D unclear. This CDR3 is 18 amino acids long. Trimming left V 5 bases short and J 0 bases short, with 20 bases between. Germline V gene lookup returns CDR1 MNHEY and CDR2 SMNVEV (reference sequence). The CDR3 reads CASSPGAGRKSSYNEQFF. CDR3 coding DNA: TGTGCCAGCAGTCCAGGTGCCGGAAGAAAAAGCTCCTACAATGAGCAGTTCTTC.

This clone has only one observation. CDR3 residues: CAISELGTSGSTGELFF. The CDR3 region has the DNA TGTGCCATCAGTGAGTTAGGGACTAGCGGGAGTACTGGGGAGCTGTTTTTT. The chain has TRBV10-3 and TRBJ2-2, with 14 bases matching TRBD2. The CDR3 extends over 17 amino acids. J gave up 8 bases and V 1 base, and 6 bases lay outside the gene matches. Germline V gene data show CDR1 as ENHRY and CDR2 as SYGVKD.

The rearrangement links TRBV14 to TRBJ2-5, with D perhaps matching TRBD2 (5 bases). The J call may be incorrect, as the DNA end agrees better with TRBJ2-7. The CDR3 is 13 amino acids. The germline CDR1 and CDR2 sequences are SGHDN and FVKESK. The CDR3 region is CASSQGESYEQYF. The CDR3 DNA reads as TGTGCCAGCAGCCAAGGGGAGAGCTACGAGCAGTACTTC.

The chain joins TRBV20-1 to TRBJ2-3; unclear D gene. Trimming removed 6 bases from V and 2 bases from J, with 3 bases in between. The CDR3 contains 10 residues. CDR1 DFQATT and CDR2 SNEGSKA come from the germline V gene (reference sequence). Here the CDR3 DNA reads TGCAGTGCGGCCACAGATACGCAGTATTTT. This encodes CSAATDTQYF.

J is TRBJ2-6 and V is TRBV30; 11 bases are a match to TRBD1. V lost 5 bases, J lost 1 base, and 7 bases stayed unmatched. CDR3 size: 17 residues. Germline V gene lookup returns CDR1 GTSNPN and CDR2 SVGIG (reference sequence). DNA of the CDR3: TGTGCCTGGCACCGGGACAGGGGGAGATCTGGGGCCAACGTCCTGACTTTC. Translating gives CAWHRDRGRSGANVLTF.

This chain joins TRBV18 and TRBJ2-5, with a weak D call TRBD2 (6 bases). This CDR3 spans 13 amino acids. V lost 3 bases, J lost 4 bases, and 9 bases lay in between. Germline V lookup: CDR1 KGHSH, CDR2 LQKENI. In DNA, the CDR3 is TGTGCCAGCTCACCGCAGGGAGGAGAGACCCAGTACTTC. Translation: CASSPQGGETQYF.

The chain recombines TRBV10-3 with TRBJ2-5; tentatively, D is TRBD1 (6 bases). The DNA end is more similar to TRBJ2-7, so the J call may be wrong. From germline, CDR1 is ENHRY and CDR2 SYGVKD. The CDR3 sequence is 13 residues long. The CDR3 region has the DNA TGTGCCATCAGTGAACAGGGTGCGGGCGAGCAGTACTTC. Its protein is CAISEQGAGEQYF.

This clone came up a few times. V is TRBV5-6 and J is TRBJ1-1, with a weak D call TRBD1 (5 bases). V lost 4 bases to trimming and J lost 2 bases, with 9 bases between them. Germline V lookup: CDR1 SGHDT, CDR2 YYEEEE. CDR3 size: 13 residues. CDR3 DNA sequence: TGTGCCAGCAGCGCGGGGGTCAACACTGAAGCTTTCTTT. Translated: CASSAGVNTEAFF. The whole variable domain, filled in from reference TRBV5-6 and TRBJ1-1, reads DAGVTQSPTHLIKTRGQQVTLRCSPKSGHDTVSWYQQALGQGPQFIFQYYEEEERQRGNFPDRFSGHQFPNYSSELNVNALLLGDSALYLCASSAGVNTEAFFGQGTRLTVV.

The V gene is TRBV18, the J gene TRBJ2-7; weak D call: TRBD2 (6 bases). CDR1 is KGHSH, CDR2 LQKENI, per germline. The CDR3 has 16 amino acids. Trimming took off 1 base at V and 3 bases at J, with 16 bases between the two ends. The CDR3: CASSPLPPPGLYEQYF. CDR3 in DNA: TGTGCCAGCTCACCACTTCCCCCTCCGGGACTCTACGAGCAGTACTTC.

The chain recombines TRBV9 with TRBJ2-1; 11 positions agree with TRBD2. Germline trimming cut 0 bases from V and 2 bases from J; bases unmatched to any gene: 13. Germline CDR1 SGDLS, CDR2 YYNGEE. The length of the CDR3 is 20 residues. The CDR3 spells CASSVELGLAGGGAYNEQFF. DNA of the CDR3: TGTGCCAGCAGCGTAGAATTAGGTCTAGCGGGAGGAGGGGCCTACAATGAGCAGTTCTTC.

This chain uses TRBV19 with TRBJ1-5, with 10 bases lining up with TRBD1. J gave up 2 bases and V 5 bases, and 3 bases lay outside the gene matches. The V gene's germline CDR1 is LNHDA and CDR2 SQIVND (reference sequence). CDR3 length: 15 amino acids. The CDR3, as DNA: TGTGCCAGTAGTGGCGGGACAGGGGGCAATCAGCCCCAGCATTTT. It specifies CASSGGTGGNQPQHF.

As to this clone: The final CDR3 position lacks the conserved phenylalanine or tryptophan, pointing to a likely read error. The V gene is TRBV9, the J gene TRBJ1-4; D possibly corresponds to TRBD1 (5 bases). With 5 bases removed from V and 8 bases from J, the gap between germline ends came to 16 bases. Germline V lookup: CDR1 SGDLS, CDR2 YYNGEE. The CDR3 has 14 amino acids. As DNA, the CDR3 is TGTGCCAGCAGTGCCTCCGGGACGGGGGAAAAACTGTTTGTT. Amino acids: CASSASGTGEKLFV.

The V and J genes are TRBV7-8 and TRBJ2-5; 14 bases fit TRBD2. The CDR3 has 16 residues. Germline V CDR1 and CDR2: SGHVS, FQNEAQ. The V segment lost 5 bases and the J segment 11 bases; nucleotides outside the gene matches: 13. CDR3 residues: CASSPRTSGGSLEQYF. For the CDR3, the DNA is TGTGCCAGCAGCCCGCGGACTAGCGGGGGGTCTTTGGAGCAGTACTTC.

The chain joins TRBV6-5 to TRBJ2-2; D unresolved. Trimming pared 0 bases from V and 5 bases from J, leaving 7 bases between. This CDR3 spans 14 amino acids. The germline gives CDR1 MNHEY, CDR2 SVGAGI. This chain's CDR3 is CASSYSLLTGELFF. The CDR3 coding sequence is TGTGCCAGCAGTTACTCACTACTTACCGGGGAGCTGTTTTTT.